This TCR beta chain came from a study of human T cells and chemical hapten exposure. The time point denotes: pre-sensitization, week 0. Treatment described: therapeutic diphenylcyclopropenone sensitization with weekly scalp DPC. This clonotype showed up just a few times. Via MiXCR, TCRdb re-called the RACE reads, giving one row per CDR3 protein. The data hold approximately 320,000 distinct CDR3 sequences, with about 5.4% observed a single time. Germline values: CDR1 SGHTA, CDR2 FQGNSA. The length of the CDR3 is 14 residues. V dropped 8 bases and J dropped 2; count of bases not matched to a gene: 8. Sequenced material: whole blood, taken in connection with sensitization to the hapten diphenylcyclopropenone (DPC). This TCR was sampled from a woman between 18 and 29 years old with alopecia areata. Some clones in this sample may be carry-over from other donors' samples. This chain links TRBV7-2 with TRBJ2-5; 7 bases are shared with TRBD1. In nucleotides, the CDR3 is TGTGCCAGCTCGTCCGGACAGGCACAAGAGACCCAGTACTTC. Protein sequence: CASSSGQAQETQYF.